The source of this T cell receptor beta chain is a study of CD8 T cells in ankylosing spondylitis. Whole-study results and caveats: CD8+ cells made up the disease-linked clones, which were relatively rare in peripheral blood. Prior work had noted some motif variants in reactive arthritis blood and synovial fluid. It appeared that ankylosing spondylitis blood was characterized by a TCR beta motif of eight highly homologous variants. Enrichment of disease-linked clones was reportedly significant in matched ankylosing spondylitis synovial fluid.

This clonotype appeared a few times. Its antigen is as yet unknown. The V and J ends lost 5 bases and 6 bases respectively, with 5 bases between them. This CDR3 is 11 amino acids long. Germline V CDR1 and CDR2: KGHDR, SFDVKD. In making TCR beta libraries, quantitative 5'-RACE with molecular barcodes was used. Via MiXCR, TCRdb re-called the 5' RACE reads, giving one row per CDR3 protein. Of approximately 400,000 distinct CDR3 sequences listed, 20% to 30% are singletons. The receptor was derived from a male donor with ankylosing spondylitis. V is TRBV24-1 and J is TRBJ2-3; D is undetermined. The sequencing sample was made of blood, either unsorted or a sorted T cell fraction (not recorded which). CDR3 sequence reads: CATSVRDTQYF. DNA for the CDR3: TGTGCCACCAGTGTCCGGGATACGCAGTATTTT.